This T cell receptor (beta chain) originates from a study of blood T cell repertoires in COVID-19. Study in general: Acute and convalescent COVID-19 specimens originated in the United States, Italy and Spain. PBMCs, B-cell-depleted T cells, or T cells provided the cDNA or gDNA that made up the material.

The CDR3 covers 15 residues. The J segment lost 2 bases and the V segment lost 5 bases, leaving 7 bases of the junction unmatched. Germline assignment: CDR1 SGHTA and CDR2 FQGNSA. Original processing notes: Estimated nucleated cell counts came from reference gene primer amplification. This table comes from immunoSEQ multiplex PCR, and its TCRdb copy is limited to in-frame clones, with some not included. V and J calls and clone size are copied from that table; D and trimming were computed from the DNA. The data hold tens of thousands of clones, with around 90% observed a single time. The sequence was obtained from a human donor in a cohort sampled during active COVID-19. Material for sequencing was peripheral blood. This sequence joins TRBV7-2 and TRBJ2-5; 8 positions agree with TRBD1. CDR3 protein: CASSQGAATQETQYF. In DNA form, the CDR3 reads TGTGCCAGCAGCCAGGGGGCGGCCACTCAAGAGACCCAGTACTTC.